This T cell receptor beta chain is drawn from a study of blood T cell repertoires in COVID-19. Study context: T cells, B-cell-depleted T cells, or PBMCs provided the cDNA or gDNA that served as material.

How the authors handled the data: Counts of nucleated cells, estimated from reference gene primer amplification, were obtained. The protocol was immunoSEQ multiplex PCR, while the TCRdb copy is restricted to in-frame clones and leaves out a portion. V, J and clone size are taken as reported in that table, and D and trimming were inferred from the DNA itself. This table has 95,000 to 110,000 clones, approximately 87% appearing once. From germline, CDR1 is SQVTM and CDR2 ANQGSEA. The CDR3 is 13 residues long. The J segment lost 2 bases and the V segment lost 7 bases, leaving 6 bases of the junction unmatched.

The source of this sequence is a human donor in a cohort sampled during active or convalescent COVID-19. This chain uses TRBV29-1 with TRBJ1-2, with TRBD1 identical over 8 bases. The material sequenced was peripheral blood. CDR3 DNA sequence: TGCAGCGCCAGGACAGGGATGAACTATGGCTACACCTTC. Its protein is CSARTGMNYGYTF.